A selection of T cell receptor beta chains follows, all from one sample in a study of beta chain features in type 1 diabetes. The data were produced by immunoSEQ multiplex PCR, yet TCRdb's version contains in-frame clones alone and is incomplete. In the table there are 500,000 to 800,000 clones, around 12% of which are singletons. Sequencing was carried out using naive CD4+ T cells from blood. The receptor set was obtained from a young man with type 1 diabetes. Each CDR3 is given with its conserved first and last residue. The D gene is left open where the match is weak.

cdr3_aa d_call v_call
CASNLGQGWTEAFF TRBD1 TRBV6-6
CASPRDRAPGYGYTF TRBD1 TRBV2
CASNGYDEQFF - TRBV19
CASSLEGYSEAFF - TRBV7-2
CASRSASTRDNTEAFF - TRBV19
CASSSTLSNQPQHF - TRBV7-8
CASSLVRTAKNYGYTF - TRBV11-2
CASSPIGTGKAEAFF TRBD1 TRBV18
CASSILGAATDTQYF - TRBV19
CASSQSSRDPRGANVLTF - TRBV9
CASSLVRGVNPYNEQFF TRBD2 TRBV4-3
CASSPSGGSYEQYF TRBD2 TRBV7-9
CASSSFTGNTEAFF - TRBV7-9
CASSPPGLAVTGELFF TRBD2 TRBV7-2
CASSKAGTSGAYEQYF TRBD2 TRBV5-4
CASSLRWASSYNSPLHF - TRBV7-2
CASSELQGANYGYTF TRBD1 TRBV25-1
CASSRLGVLRETQYF - TRBV14
CASRGGGHEQYF - TRBV28
CSVTRTGPNYGYTF TRBD1 TRBV29-1
CASPNTPNGTGHSPLHF - TRBV21-1
CASSLRGLIINEQFF - TRBV5-6
CASSVEPNRAGELFF - TRBV7-2
CASSPPRGTGEAFF - TRBV18
CASSVTGGPGTEAFF TRBD1 TRBV9
CASSYSGSGANVLTF - TRBV11-3
CASSFDWRSSYEQYF - TRBV7-9
CASSDRELGTGELFF - TRBV6-4
CASTLGQINTEAFF - TRBV10-2
CASSYYEETQYF - TRBV6-6
CASSPTSGEADTQYF TRBD2 TRBV7-9
CASSAPNEKLFF - TRBV25-1
CAWSLTANIQYF - TRBV30
CATLVGVGHGYTF - TRBV10-3
CASSTQGQNTEAFF - TRBV2
CASSLNSPLHF - TRBV11-2